This T cell receptor (beta chain) was found in a study of cytomegalovirus exposure and HLA in healthy donors. Study as a whole: As an earlier analysis found, roughly 180 million T cells yielded fewer than 130 million unique TCR beta sequences.

This CDR3 is 14 amino acids long. Losses at the gene ends were 3 bases for V and 4 bases for J; bases not matched to a gene: 5. CDR1 and CDR2 (germline): LNHDA, SQIVND (reference sequence). Researchers ran the PCR with 60 Vbeta and 13 Jbeta primers. Sequencing used immunoSEQ multiplex PCR; TCRdb keeps in-frame clones, though not all of them. The table for this sample gives just over 200,000 clones. The J gene is TRBJ1-2, the V gene TRBV19, with 7 bases lining up with TRBD1. Source material: PBMCs. The sequence was obtained from a girl aged 2 to 9 in good health and CMV-seropositive. The CDR3 spells CASSMPAGGYGYTF. CDR3 in DNA: TGTGCCAGTAGTATGCCGGCAGGGGGCTATGGCTACACCTTC.